The entry below describes one TCR beta chain. Its antigen specificity is not known. These data belong to a study of T cells expressing NK-cell markers (dated by TCRdb to 2020 to 2022). For the wider study: About 8 donors provided sorted CD3+CD56+NKG2C+, CD3+CD56+NKG2C- and CD3+CD56-NKG2C+ T-cell subsets, whose TCR beta-chain repertoires were profiled. Of the eight sequenced donors, seven were found to be HCMV-seropositive and one was found to be HCMV-seronegative. Randomly selected healthy volunteers, three men and five women, were used as the eight sequenced donors. The libraries were sequenced on Illumina HiSeq 2000/2500, MiSeq or NextSeq, producing 2 x 150 bp reads. Study-wide conclusions, independent of this receptor: In roughly 6 donors, the dominant CD3+CD56+NKG2C+ clonotypes were among the top 10 CD8+ clonotypes and accounted for about 1.0-7.0% of CD8+ T cells. Those dominant clonotypes were again the most abundant among CD3+CD56-NKG2C+ cells in a few donors, at about 25-60.1%. Whether the expanded NKG2C-expressing T cell clones were specific for HCMV antigens was left unclear.

The sequencing machine was an Illumina HiSeq 2000. TCR beta cDNA libraries were prepared using 5'RACE template switching, which introduced a universal primer site and unique molecular identifiers. cDNA synthesis was primed from the TCR beta constant segment, followed by two successive PCR amplification steps. Per the authors' processing: MIGEC handled demultiplexing of the reads and grouping by UMI, while MiTCR was used to assemble and quantify clonotypes. To exclude erroneous sequences, any TCR cDNA sequence not supported by at least two reads was discarded. Downstream repertoire analysis used the tcR package, and clonotypes were matched across fractions by CDR3 nucleotide sequence plus V segment. VDJmatch was used to annotate antigen specificity against VDJdb, with one amino acid substitution allowed in CDR3. TCRdb reprocessed the reads and lists each CDR3 protein sequence as a single entry, with no DNA. The V and J calls and clone size are TCRdb's, not the authors'. The sample table includes about 150,000 distinct CDR3 sequences. The top ten hold 37% of the sample.

The germline V gene sets CDR1 to SNHLY and CDR2 to FYNNEI. CDR3 length: 14 amino acids, cysteine to phenylalanine. The protein alone is recorded here. HCMV serostatus was determined by detecting HCMV-specific IgG in serum with a commercial ELISA kit. Ficoll density gradient centrifugation was used to isolate peripheral blood mononuclear cells from blood. Rearrangement joined TRBV2 to TRBJ1-1; absent DNA, TCRdb's TRBD1 call cannot be checked. This clonotype was obtained from a woman between 50 and 59 years old in good health. Donor details come from another sample of the same person, matched by shared clones. Source material: blood T cells: a sorted CD56 or NKG2C T cell subset, CD4+ or CD8+ T cells, or bulk PBMC T cells (not recorded which). The CDR3 protein sequence reads: CASRGDRVGTEAFF.